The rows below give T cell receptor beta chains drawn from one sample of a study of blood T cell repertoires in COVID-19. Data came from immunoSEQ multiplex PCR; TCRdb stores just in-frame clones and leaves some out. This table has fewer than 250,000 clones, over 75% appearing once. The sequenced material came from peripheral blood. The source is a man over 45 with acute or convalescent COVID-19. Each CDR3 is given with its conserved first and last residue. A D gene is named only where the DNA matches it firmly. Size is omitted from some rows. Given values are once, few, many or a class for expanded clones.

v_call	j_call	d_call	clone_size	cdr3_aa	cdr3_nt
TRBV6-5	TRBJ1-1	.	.	CASSYSRLRRGKAFF	TGTGCCAGCAGTTACTCCAGACTGAGGCGTGGTAAAGCTTTCTTT
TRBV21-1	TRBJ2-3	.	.	CASSKEGRRYTDTQYF	TGTGCCAGCAGCAAAGAAGGCAGGCGATACACAGATACGCAGTATTTT
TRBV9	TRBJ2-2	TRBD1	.	CASSVRGQGAGELFF	TGTGCCAGCAGCGTAAGGGGACAGGGAGCCGGGGAGCTGTTTTTT
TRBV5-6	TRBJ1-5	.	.	CASQSRLDRLQDQPQHF	TGTGCCAGTCAATCCCGGCTAGACAGGTTGCAGGATCAGCCCCAGCATTTT
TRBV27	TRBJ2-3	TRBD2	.	CASRARGGGTDTQYF	TGTGCCAGCAGAGCTCGGGGGGGTGGCACAGATACGCAGTATTTT
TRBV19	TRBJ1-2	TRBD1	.	CASHSPLPGQGYGYTF	TGTGCCAGTCACTCCCCCCTGCCGGGACAGGGCTATGGCTACACCTTC
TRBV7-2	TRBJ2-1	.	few	CASSFSGYNEQFF	TGTGCCAGCAGCTTTAGCGGCTACAATGAGCAGTTCTTC
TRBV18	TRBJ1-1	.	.	CASSPTGTNTEAFF	TGTGCCAGCTCACCTACCGGGACAAACACTGAAGCTTTCTTT
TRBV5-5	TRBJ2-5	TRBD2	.	CASSFMSGGKETQYF	TGTGCCAGCAGCTTTATGAGCGGGGGAAAAGAGACCCAGTACTTC
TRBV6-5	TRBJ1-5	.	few	CASSYSSRQGNQPQHF	TGTGCCAGCAGTTACTCTAGTAGACAGGGCAATCAGCCCCAGCATTTT
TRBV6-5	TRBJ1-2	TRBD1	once	CASSTTGTYGYTF	TGTGCCAGCAGTACGACAGGGACCTATGGCTACACCTTC
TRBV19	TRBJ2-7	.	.	CASSIAGPPSSYEQYF	TGTGCCAGTAGTATTGCAGGGCCACCTTCATCCTACGAGCAGTACTTC
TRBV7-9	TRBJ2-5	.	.	CASSSGVSTAAQYF	TGTGCCAGCAGCTCGGGGGTGTCCACTGCGGCCCAGTACTTC
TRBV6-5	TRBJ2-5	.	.	CASSRSGQGETQYF	TGTGCCAGCAGCCGGTCGGGTCAGGGAGAGACCCAGTACTTC
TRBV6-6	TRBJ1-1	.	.	CASNRVNTEAFF	TGTGCCAGCAACCGAGTGAACACTGAAGCTTTCTTT
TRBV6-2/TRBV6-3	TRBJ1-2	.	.	CASSPTGPIYGYTF	TGTGCCAGCAGTCCGACAGGCCCTATCTATGGCTACACCTTC
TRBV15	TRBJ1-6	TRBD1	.	CATSRGQGGFNMSPLHF	TGTGCCACCAGCAGAGGACAGGGAGGCTTTAATATGTCACCCCTCCACTTT
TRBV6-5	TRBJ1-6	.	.	CASSRGSYLHF	TGTGCCAGCAGTCGGGGATCTTACCTCCACTTT
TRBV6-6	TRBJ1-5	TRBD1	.	CASGGDRDNQPQHF	TGTGCCAGCGGGGGGGACAGGGACAATCAGCCCCAGCATTTT
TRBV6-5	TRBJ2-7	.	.	CASSTNTKEQYF	TGTGCCAGCAGTACTAACACGAAAGAGCAGTACTTC
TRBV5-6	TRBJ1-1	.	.	CASSKQGRNTEAFF	TGTGCCAGCAGCAAACAGGGTCGGAACACTGAAGCTTTCTTT
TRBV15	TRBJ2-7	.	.	CATSRDSKQYF	TGTGCCACCAGCAGAGATAGTAAGCAGTACTTC
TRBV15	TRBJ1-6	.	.	CATAGSYNSPLHF	TGTGCCACCGCCGGCTCCTATAATTCACCCCTCCACTTT
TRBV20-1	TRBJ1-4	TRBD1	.	CSASVGTVNEKLFF	TGCAGTGCTAGTGTGGGGACAGTCAATGAAAAACTGTTTTTT
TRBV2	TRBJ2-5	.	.	CASSERGRPTQETQYF	TGTGCCAGCAGTGAAAGGGGCAGGCCAACCCAAGAGACCCAGTACTTC
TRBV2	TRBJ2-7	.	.	CASSEEGASISYEQYF	TGTGCCAGCAGTGAGGAGGGGGCGAGTATTTCCTACGAGCAGTACTTC
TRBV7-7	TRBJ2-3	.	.	CASSLHTTDTQYF	TGTGCCAGCAGCTTACACACCACAGATACGCAGTATTTT
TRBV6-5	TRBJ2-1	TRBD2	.	CASSHGTRSNEQFF	TGTGCCAGCAGCCACGGGACTAGGTCAAATGAGCAGTTCTTC
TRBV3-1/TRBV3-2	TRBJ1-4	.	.	CASSQARGVGEKLFF	TGTGCCAGCAGCCAAGCCAGGGGAGTAGGCGAAAAACTGTTTTTT
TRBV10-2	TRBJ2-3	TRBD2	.	CASSKEDRSGLAGDYTDTQYF	TGCGCCAGCAGCAAAGAAGACCGTTCAGGACTAGCGGGGGATTACACAGATACGCAGTATTTT
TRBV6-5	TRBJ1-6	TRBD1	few	CASTPTGTGVSPLHF	TGTGCCAGCACCCCAACCGGGACAGGGGTCTCACCCCTCCACTTT
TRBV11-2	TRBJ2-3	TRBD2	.	CASSLDRTSGGGTDTQYF	TGTGCCAGCAGCTTAGATCGGACTAGCGGGGGGGGCACAGATACGCAGTATTTT